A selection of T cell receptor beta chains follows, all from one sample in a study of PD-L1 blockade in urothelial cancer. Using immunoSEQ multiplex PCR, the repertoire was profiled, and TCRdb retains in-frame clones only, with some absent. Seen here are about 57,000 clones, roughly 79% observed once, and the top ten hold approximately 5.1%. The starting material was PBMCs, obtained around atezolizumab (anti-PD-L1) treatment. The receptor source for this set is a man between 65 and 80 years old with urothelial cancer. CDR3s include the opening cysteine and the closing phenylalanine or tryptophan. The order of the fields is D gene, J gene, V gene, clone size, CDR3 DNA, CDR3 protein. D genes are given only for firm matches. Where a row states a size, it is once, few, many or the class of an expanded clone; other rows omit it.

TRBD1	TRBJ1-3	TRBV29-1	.	TGCAGCGAGAACGTAACAGGGGGCGGGAACACCATATATTTT	CSENVTGGGNTIYF
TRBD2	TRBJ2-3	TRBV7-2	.	TGTGCCAGCAGCTTACAGACTAGCGGGACTAGCACAGATACGCAGTATTTT	CASSLQTSGTSTDTQYF
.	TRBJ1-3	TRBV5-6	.	TGTGCCAGCAGCGTGGACATCGGAAACACCATATATTTT	CASSVDIGNTIYF
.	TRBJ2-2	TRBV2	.	TGTGCCAGCAGTGCGGGGTTCGGGGAGCTGTTTTTT	CASSAGFGELFF
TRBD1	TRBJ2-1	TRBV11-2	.	TGTGCCAGCAGTCACGGACAGGTCCAGTTCTTC	CASSHGQVQFF
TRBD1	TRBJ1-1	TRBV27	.	TGTGCCAGCAGGAATCAGGGGGCGCGAACTGAAGCTTTCTTT	CASRNQGARTEAFF
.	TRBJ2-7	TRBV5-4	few	TGTGCCAGCAGCCTCGACAGGAACGAGCAGTACTTC	CASSLDRNEQYF
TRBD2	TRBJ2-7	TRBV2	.	TGTGCCAGCAGTGAAGGAAATAGCGGGAGGTTCTACGAGCAGTACTTC	CASSEGNSGRFYEQYF
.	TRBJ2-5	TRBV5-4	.	TGTGCCAGCAGCGCGACAAGACAAGAGACCCAGTACTTC	CASSATRQETQYF
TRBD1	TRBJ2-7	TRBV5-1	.	TGCGCCAGCAGCCCAGGGGGCTCCTACGAGCAGTACTTC	CASSPGGSYEQYF
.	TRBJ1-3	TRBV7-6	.	TGTGCCAGCAGCTTAGGGACAAATACGGGAAACACCATATATTTT	CASSLGTNTGNTIYF
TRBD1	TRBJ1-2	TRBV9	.	TGTGCCAGCAGCGTCCTAAGGGGGCATCTCGACTATGGCTACACCTTC	CASSVLRGHLDYGYTF
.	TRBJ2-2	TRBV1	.	TGCACCAATAGAGGCACCGGGGAGCTGTTTTTT	CTNRGTGELFF
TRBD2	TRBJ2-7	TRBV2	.	TGTGCCAGCAAAGTGGGGGGGACCTTGGAGCAGTACTTC	CASKVGGTLEQYF
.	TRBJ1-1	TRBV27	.	TGTGCCAGCAGTTCCCTACAGGGCCCCACTGAAGCTTTCTTT	CASSSLQGPTEAFF
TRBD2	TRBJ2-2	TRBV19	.	TGTGCCAGTAGAACCCCCCTCTTAGGGAGGGCCGGGGACGGGGAGCTGTTTTTT	CASRTPLLGRAGDGELFF
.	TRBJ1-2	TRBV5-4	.	TGTGCCAGCAGCATCTATTCCAGGGTTGGCTACACCTTC	CASSIYSRVGYTF
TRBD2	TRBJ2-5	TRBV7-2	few	TGTGCCAGCAGCCCCGAGGGGGGGACTAGCGGGTACCAAGAGACCCAGTACTTC	CASSPEGGTSGYQETQYF
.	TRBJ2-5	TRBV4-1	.	TGCGCCAGCAGCCAAGATGAGGGAAAGACCCAGTACTTC	CASSQDEGKTQYF
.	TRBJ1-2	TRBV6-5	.	TGTGCCAGCAGGGATCGGGACACCTCTAACTATGGCTACACCTTC	CASRDRDTSNYGYTF
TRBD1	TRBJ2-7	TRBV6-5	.	TGTGCCAGCAGTTCCCCCGGGACAGGGACCTACGAGCAGTACTTC	CASSSPGTGTYEQYF
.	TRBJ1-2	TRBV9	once	TGTGCCAGCAGCGTAGATCTGACAGGCTTCTATGGCTACACCTTC	CASSVDLTGFYGYTF
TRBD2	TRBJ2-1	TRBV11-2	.	TGTGCCAGCAGCCAAAGCGGGAGATGGGGCAATGAGCAGTTCTTC	CASSQSGRWGNEQFF
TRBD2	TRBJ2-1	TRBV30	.	TGTGCCTGGCGCCCGGGACTAGCGGGGAATGAGCAGTTCTTC	CAWRPGLAGNEQFF
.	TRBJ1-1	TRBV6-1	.	TGTGCCAGCAGTAGTAGGGGTGACACTGAAGCTTTCTTT	CASSSRGDTEAFF
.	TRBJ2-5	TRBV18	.	TGTGCCAGCTCACACTCGAGACAGACAGAGACCCAGTACTTC	CASSHSRQTETQYF
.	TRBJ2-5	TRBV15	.	TGTGCCACCAGCATCGGGACACAGCAAGAGACCCAGTACTTC	CATSIGTQQETQYF
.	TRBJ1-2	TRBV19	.	TGTGCCAGTAGTATTCGGGGATATGGCTACACCTTC	CASSIRGYGYTF
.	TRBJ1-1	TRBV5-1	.	TGCGCCAGCAGCCCGGTGACGGACTCGGGGACTGAAGCTTTCTTT	CASSPVTDSGTEAFF